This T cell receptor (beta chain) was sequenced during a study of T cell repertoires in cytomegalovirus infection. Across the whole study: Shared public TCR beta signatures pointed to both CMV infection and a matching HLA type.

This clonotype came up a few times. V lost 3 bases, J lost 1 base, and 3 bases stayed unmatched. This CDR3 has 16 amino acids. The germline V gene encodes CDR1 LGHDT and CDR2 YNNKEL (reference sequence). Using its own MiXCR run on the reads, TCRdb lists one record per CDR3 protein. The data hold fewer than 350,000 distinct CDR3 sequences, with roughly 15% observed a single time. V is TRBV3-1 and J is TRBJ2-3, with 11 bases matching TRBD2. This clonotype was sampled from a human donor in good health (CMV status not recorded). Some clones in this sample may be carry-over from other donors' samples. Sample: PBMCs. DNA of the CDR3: TGTGCCAGCAGCCATAGCGGGGGGGCCGGCACAGATACGCAGTATTTT. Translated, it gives CASSHSGGAGTDTQYF.